The clone carrying this T cell receptor beta chain has only a few counts. Its antigen is still unknown. The record originates from a study of a mutant IDH1 vaccine in newly diagnosed glioma. The assay was immunoSEQ multiplex PCR, and TCRdb's table has in-frame clones only and misses some. The sample has approximately 60,000 clones; approximately 90% are singletons. The CDR3 runs to 15 residues. V dropped 4 bases and J dropped 4 bases, with 17 bases sitting between them. Germline loops: CDR1 SGHRS, CDR2 YFSETQ. Time point meaning: week 5, during vaccination. Doses of 300 ug of mutant IDH1 20-mer peptide were given with topical imiquimod.

This clonotype was sampled from a middle-aged woman with glioma. The rearrangement links TRBV5-1 to TRBJ1-2; no clear D. Sequences were derived from PBMCs, sampled from a glioma patient whose treatment included an IDH1 peptide vaccine. In DNA, the CDR3 is TGCGCCAGCAGCCCTACTTTGGGGATCGCCTATGGCTACACCTTC. It codes for CASSPTLGIAYGYTF.